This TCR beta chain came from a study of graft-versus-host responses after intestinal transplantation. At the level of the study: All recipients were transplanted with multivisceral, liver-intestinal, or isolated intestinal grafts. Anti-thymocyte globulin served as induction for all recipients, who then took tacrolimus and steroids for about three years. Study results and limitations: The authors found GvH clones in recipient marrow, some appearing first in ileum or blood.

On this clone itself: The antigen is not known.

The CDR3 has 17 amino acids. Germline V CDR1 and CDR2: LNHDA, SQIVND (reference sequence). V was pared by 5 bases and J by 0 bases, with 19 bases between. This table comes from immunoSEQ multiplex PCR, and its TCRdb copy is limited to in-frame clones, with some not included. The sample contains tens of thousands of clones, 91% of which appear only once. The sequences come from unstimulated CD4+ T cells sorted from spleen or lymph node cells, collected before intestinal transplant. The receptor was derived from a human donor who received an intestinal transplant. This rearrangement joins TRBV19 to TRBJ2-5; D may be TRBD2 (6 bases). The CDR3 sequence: CASSAQASGLYQETQYF. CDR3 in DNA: TGTGCCAGTAGTGCACAAGCCTCGGGACTTTACCAAGAGACCCAGTACTTC.